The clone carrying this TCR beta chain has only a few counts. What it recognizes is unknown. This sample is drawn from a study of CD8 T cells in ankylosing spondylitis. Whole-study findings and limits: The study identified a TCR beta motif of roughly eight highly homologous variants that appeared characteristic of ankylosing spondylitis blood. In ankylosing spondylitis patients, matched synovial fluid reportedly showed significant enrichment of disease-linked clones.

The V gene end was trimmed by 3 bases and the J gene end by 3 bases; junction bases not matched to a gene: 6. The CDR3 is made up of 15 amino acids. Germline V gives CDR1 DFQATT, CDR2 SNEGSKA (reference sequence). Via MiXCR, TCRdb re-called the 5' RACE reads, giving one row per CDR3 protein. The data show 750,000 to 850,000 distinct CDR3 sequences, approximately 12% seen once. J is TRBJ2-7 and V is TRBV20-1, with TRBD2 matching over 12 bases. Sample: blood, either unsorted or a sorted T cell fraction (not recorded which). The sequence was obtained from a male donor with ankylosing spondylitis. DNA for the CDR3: TGCAGTGCTAGGTCGACTAGCGGGGGAGTCTACGAGCAGTACTTC. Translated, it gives CSARSTSGGVYEQYF.